This TCR beta chain came from a study of post-analysis software for immune sequencing data. Across the whole study: Progressive-relapsing, secondary progressive and relapsing-remitting multiple sclerosis were among the disease courses included. Whole-study findings and limits: With F measure, samples from one preparation batch clustered together strongly. Relative to controls, patients had a handful of TRBV segments at higher frequency, with TRBV5-6, TRBV5-1 and TRBV20-1 among these. Diversity measured as normalized Chao1 was significantly lower in multiple sclerosis patients than in controls.

On this clonotype itself: Its antigen is as yet unknown.

CDR1 is SGHNT and CDR2 is YYREEE in the germline V gene (reference sequence). CDR3 length: 14 residues. V was pared by 5 bases and J by 0 bases, with 10 bases between. TCR beta cDNA libraries had unique molecular identifiers. The yield from about 1 to 10 million T cells was 500,000 or so cDNA molecules in total. Via MiXCR, TCRdb re-called the PCR reads, giving one row per CDR3 protein. The data show roughly 650,000 distinct CDR3 sequences, about 60% seen once. The chain joins TRBV5-4 to TRBJ2-3; maybe TRBD1 (6 bases). This TCR came from a girl aged 2-10 years with multiple sclerosis. The sequenced sample was blood. The CDR3 bases are TGTGCCAGCAGACCAGGACAGAGCACAGATACGCAGTATTTT. Translation gives CASRPGQSTDTQYF.